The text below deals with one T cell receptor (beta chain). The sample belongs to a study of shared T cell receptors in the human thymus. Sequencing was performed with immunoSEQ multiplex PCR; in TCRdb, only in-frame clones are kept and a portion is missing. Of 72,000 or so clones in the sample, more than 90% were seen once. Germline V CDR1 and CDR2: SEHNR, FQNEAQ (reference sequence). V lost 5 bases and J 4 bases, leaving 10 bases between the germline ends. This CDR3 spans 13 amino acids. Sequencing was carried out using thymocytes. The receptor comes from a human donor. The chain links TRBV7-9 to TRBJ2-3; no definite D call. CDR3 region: CASSPNWPDTQYF. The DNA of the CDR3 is TGTGCCAGCAGCCCAAATTGGCCAGATACGCAGTATTTT.